The 9 T cell receptor beta chains in this list originate from one sample, sequenced in a study of blood T cell repertoires in COVID-19. The protocol was immunoSEQ multiplex PCR, while the TCRdb copy is restricted to in-frame clones and leaves out a portion. This sample has roughly 100,000 clones, with nearly 90% found just once. The material sequenced was peripheral blood. The origin of the receptors is a man in his forties or fifties in a cohort sampled during active COVID-19.

This clone was detected once. The chain's CDR3 is CASSPLQRGGSDTQYF. CDR3 DNA: TGTGCCAGTAGTCCCCTCCAGCGGGGGGGGTCAGATACGCAGTATTTT. This rearrangement joins TRBV19 to TRBJ2-3; 10 bases fit TRBD2. Per germline, CDR1 LNHDA and CDR2 SQIVND (reference sequence). The CDR3 length is 16 residues. The J segment lost 4 bases and the V segment lost 5 bases, leaving 9 bases of the junction unmatched.

This clone was counted between two and nine times. V and J are TRBV4-2 and TRBJ1-1; TRBD1 matches 7 bases. The CDR3 runs 17 residues. Germline V CDR1 and CDR2: LGHNA, YNFKEQ. V shed 0 bases and J 1 base; nucleotides not matched to a gene: 8. The CDR3 sequence: CASSQEKTGRGNTEAFF. CDR3 nucleotides: TGTGCCAGCAGCCAAGAAAAGACAGGGCGGGGGAACACTGAAGCTTTCTTT.

The chain recombines TRBV11-2 with TRBJ2-2, with no clear D. Germline CDR1 reads SGHAT; CDR2 reads FQNNGV. Trimming stripped 5 bases from V and 1 base from J, with 11 bases between. This CDR3 comprises 15 residues. The CDR3 sequence: CASSPRRQNTGELFF. The CDR3, as DNA: TGTGCCAGCAGCCCACGAAGACAGAACACCGGGGAGCTGTTTTTT.

The V and J genes are TRBV25-1 and TRBJ2-1; the match to TRBD1 covers 9 bases. CDR3 length: 15 residues. Germline V gene data show CDR1 as MGHDK and CDR2 as SYGVNS. J lost 7 bases, V lost 4 bases, and 8 bases had no gene match. In nucleotides, the CDR3 is TGTGCCAGCAGTGCCCACCGGACAGGGGCGAATGAGCAGTTCTTC. Translating it yields CASSAHRTGANEQFF.

This chain connects TRBV11-1 to TRBJ2-1; 8 nucleotides agree with TRBD2. The V segment lost 4 bases and the J segment 9 bases; nucleotides outside the gene matches: 5. Per germline, CDR1 SGHAT and CDR2 FQDESV (reference sequence). The CDR3 totals 13 residues. The CDR3, as DNA: TGTGCCAGCAGCTCCGCGGGGGGCACTGAGCAGTTCTTC. Translated, it gives CASSSAGGTEQFF.

The V and J genes are TRBV5-1 and TRBJ2-7, with 10 bases aligning to TRBD2. There are 15 residues in the CDR3. V lost 0 bases, J lost 1 base, and 1 base stayed unmatched. CDR1 is SGHRS and CDR2 is YFSETQ in the germline V gene. This chain's CDR3 is CASSLVAGGSYEQYF. CDR3 nucleotides: TGCGCCAGCAGCTTGGTAGCGGGGGGATCCTACGAGCAGTACTTC.

V is TRBV6-2 or TRBV6-3 and J is TRBJ1-6, with D uncertain. Looked up from germline, CDR1 is MNHEY and CDR2 is SVGEGT. The CDR3 length is 15 residues. V was shortened by 2 bases and J by 9 bases, with 14 bases between the two germline ends. The CDR3 nucleotides read TGTGCCAGCAGTTACGGAGGCCGAGGCAGTTCACCCCTCCACTTT. This codes for CASSYGGRGSSPLHF.

The CDR3: CASSPQGPRAFF. In nucleotides, the CDR3 is TGTGCCAGCAGTCCTCAGGGGCCAAGGGCTTTCTTT. The chain employs TRBV6-6 and TRBJ1-1; a possible D gene is TRBD1 (6 bases). The CDR3 runs to 12 residues. Germline-derived CDR1 and CDR2 are MNHNY and SVGAGI (reference sequence). Between the trimmed V and J ends, which lost 5 bases and 11 bases, there was a span of 15 bases.

This chain connects TRBV15 to TRBJ1-1; D gene ambiguous. This CDR3 comprises 14 residues. V was cut by 0 bases and J by 11 bases, with 16 bases left in between. Germline V lookup: CDR1 LNHNV, CDR2 YYDKDF (reference sequence). The CDR3 DNA follows: TGTGCCACCAGCAGAGATCTACAACGGGGAGGGGCTTTCTTT. Its translation: CATSRDLQRGGAFF.